Presented here are 16 T cell receptor beta chains from one specimen sequenced in a study of technical replicates of blood from a few donors. The assay was immunoSEQ multiplex PCR, and TCRdb's table has in-frame clones only and misses some. This sample has some 14,000 clones, with around 93% found just once. Material for sequencing was PBMCs. Source of these receptors: a human donor in good health.

This clone was counted a single time. This chain links TRBV28 with TRBJ2-2; D is undetermined. The CDR3 contains 12 residues. The germline V gene has CDR1 MDHEN and CDR2 SYDVKM. V lost 1 base, J lost 8 bases, and 5 bases lay in between. In nucleotides, the CDR3 is TGTGCCAGCAGTTTATCGAGGGGGGAGCTGTTTTTT. Its protein product is CASSLSRGELFF. The whole variable domain, filled in from reference TRBV28 and TRBJ2-2, reads DVKVTQSSRYLVKRTGEKVFLECVQDMDHENMFWYRQDPGLGLRLIYFSYDVKMKEKGDIPEGYSVSREKKERFSLILESASTNQTSMYLCASSLSRGELFFGEGSRLTVL.

The chain is built from TRBV15 and TRBJ2-3, with TRBD2 as a possible D gene (5 bases). Trimming pared 0 bases from V and 0 bases from J, leaving 16 bases between. The CDR3 sequence is 18 residues long. Germline V gene lookup returns CDR1 LNHNV and CDR2 YYDKDF (reference sequence). CDR3 bases: TGTGCCACCAGCAGAGATCTACTCGTGGAGGACAGCACAGATACGCAGTATTTT. It translates to CATSRDLLVEDSTDTQYF. Filled out from reference TRBV15 and TRBJ2-3, the complete variable domain reads DAMVIQNPRYQVTQFGKPVTLSCSQTLNHNVMYWYQQKSSQAPKLLFHYYDKDFNNEADTPDNFQSRRPNTSFCFLDIRSPGLGDTAMYLCATSRDLLVEDSTDTQYFGPGTRLTVL.

The chain employs TRBV27 and TRBJ2-3, with 10 bases lining up with TRBD1. The CDR3 totals 15 residues. Germline CDR1 MNHEY, CDR2 SMNVEV (reference sequence). Trimming at V came to 6 bases and at J to 6 bases, leaving 9 bases not matched to a gene. Here the CDR3 DNA reads TGTGCCAGCAGCTCGAGACAGGGGGCGACGGATACGCAGTATTTT. Translated: CASSSRQGATDTQYF.

The genes are TRBV10-1 and TRBJ2-7, with TRBD1 matching over 7 bases. Germline V gene sequence: CDR1 WNHNN, CDR2 SYGVQD (reference sequence). The trim removed 5 bases at V and 3 bases at J, leaving 7 bases unmatched. The CDR3 length is 14 residues. CDR3 bases: TGCGCCAGCAGTAATCCGGGACAGAGCTACGAGCAGTACTTC. Translating it yields CASSNPGQSYEQYF.

This clone was recorded once. The chain is built from TRBV7-6 and TRBJ2-7; tentative D call: TRBD1 (6 bases). Germline V CDR1 and CDR2: SGHVS, FNYEAQ. CDR3 size: 14 residues. The germline V and J ends were trimmed by 5 bases and 3 bases, with 14 bases remaining between them. The DNA of the CDR3 is TGTGCCAGCAGCGCACGGACAGTAGGCTACGAGCAGTACTTC. The encoded protein is CASSARTVGYEQYF. Full variable domain (remainder filled in from reference TRBV7-6 and TRBJ2-7): GAGVSQSPRYKVTKRGQDVALRCDPISGHVSLYWYRQALGQGPEFLTYFNYEAQQDKSGLPNDRFSAERPEGSISTLTIQRTEQRDSAMYRCASSARTVGYEQYFGPGTRLTVT.

The chain combines TRBV28 with TRBJ1-1; D possibly corresponds to TRBD1 (5 bases). Germline V gene lookup returns CDR1 MDHEN and CDR2 SYDVKM. Deletions cut 11 bases from V and 4 bases from J, with 14 bases between. The CDR3 consists of 12 residues. In DNA form, the CDR3 reads TGTGCCTCTAGGGGCGATCTCACTGAAGCTTTCTTT. This codes for CASRGDLTEAFF.

This clone was seen just once. This chain uses TRBV6-1 with TRBJ1-5; no reliable D call. The CDR3 is made up of 15 amino acids. Germline V gives CDR1 MNHNS, CDR2 SASEGT. The V end lost 0 bases, the J end lost 0 bases, and 6 bases lay between the germline ends. Written as DNA, the CDR3 is TGTGCCAGCAGTGAAGCTCTGTATAGCAATCAGCCCCAGCATTTT. Protein product: CASSEALYSNQPQHF.

The chain uses TRBV30 and TRBJ1-2, with D tentatively TRBD1 (5 bases). V was trimmed by 1 base and J by 3 bases, leaving 9 bases between them. Germline-derived CDR1 and CDR2 are GTSNPN and SVGIG (reference sequence). The CDR3 is 13 residues long. The DNA for the CDR3 is TGTGCCTGGAGTGAGGGAGGGGACTATGGCTACACCTTC. Protein: CAWSEGGDYGYTF.

The J gene is TRBJ2-1, the V gene TRBV27, with 13 bases identical to TRBD2. Germline values: CDR1 MNHEY, CDR2 SMNVEV (reference sequence). The CDR3 consists of 15 residues. V shed 6 bases and J 7 bases; nucleotides not matched to a gene: 6. The CDR3 spells CASRSGLAGVNEQFF. The CDR3 DNA follows: TGTGCCAGCAGGTCAGGACTAGCGGGAGTAAATGAGCAGTTCTTC.

The chain combines TRBV27 with TRBJ2-3; TRBD2 matches at 8 bases. Germline V gene sequence: CDR1 MNHEY, CDR2 SMNVEV (reference sequence). The junction had 2 bases not matched to a gene; V was cut back by 4 bases and J by 2 bases. This CDR3 is 14 amino acids long. CDR3 bases: TGTGCCAGCAGTTGGGGACTAGACACAGATACGCAGTATTTT. Amino acids: CASSWGLDTDTQYF.

The chain uses TRBV4-1 and TRBJ2-3, with 8 bases fitting TRBD2. Per germline, CDR1 MGHRA and CDR2 YSYEKL. J was trimmed by 4 bases and V by 0 bases; bases with no gene match: 6. The CDR3 is 16 residues long. The CDR3 region has the DNA TGCGCCAGCAGCCAAGATCCGGGAGGGTCACCAGATACGCAGTATTTT. Residues: CASSQDPGGSPDTQYF.

CDR3 nucleotides: TGCGCCAGCAGCGATGGGGCCGTTAGCGGGGAGCTGTTTTTT. Translation gives CASSDGAVSGELFF. The chain combines TRBV5-1 with TRBJ2-2, with D maybe TRBD1 (5 bases). This CDR3 spans 14 amino acids. Trimming took off 4 bases at V and 7 bases at J, with 14 bases between the two ends. CDR1 is SGHRS and CDR2 is YFSETQ in the germline V gene.

The rearrangement links TRBV18 to TRBJ1-4, with 8 bases matching TRBD1. Looked up from germline, CDR1 is KGHSH and CDR2 is LQKENI. The CDR3 loop spans 17 amino acids. V shed 0 bases, J shed 6 bases, and the junction held 9 bases outside the gene matches. The CDR3 DNA is TGTGCCAGCTCACCACCCGGACAGGGTAAATGGGATGAAAAACTGTTTTTT. Translation gives CASSPPGQGKWDEKLFF.

The chain has TRBV5-1 and TRBJ2-3; TRBD2 matches 11 bases. Trimming removed 0 bases from V and 3 bases from J; junction bases left unmatched: 6. From germline, CDR1 is SGHRS and CDR2 YFSETQ. The CDR3 runs 17 residues. DNA for the CDR3: TGCGCCAGCAGCTTGGGCCTGACTAGCGGGGTAACAGATACGCAGTATTTT. Its translation is CASSLGLTSGVTDTQYF.

V is TRBV13 and J is TRBJ2-7, with TRBD1 matching over 7 bases. Germline values: CDR1 PRHDT, CDR2 FYEKMQ (reference sequence). The CDR3 covers 16 residues. V lost 3 bases to trimming and J lost 5 bases; unmatched junction nucleotides: 13. The CDR3 DNA sequence: TGTGCCAGCAGCTTCGGGGACAGAGGAGTTGGTAACGAGCAGTACTTC. This translates into CASSFGDRGVGNEQYF.

The chain links TRBV5-6 to TRBJ2-7; unclear D gene. The V and J ends lost 0 bases and 4 bases respectively, with 5 bases between them. Per the germline V gene, CDR1 is SGHDT and CDR2 is YYEEEE. CDR3 length equals 12 residues. CDR3 nucleotides: TGTGCCAGCAGCTTGGCGAGTTACGAGCAGTACTTC. It yields the protein CASSLASYEQYF.